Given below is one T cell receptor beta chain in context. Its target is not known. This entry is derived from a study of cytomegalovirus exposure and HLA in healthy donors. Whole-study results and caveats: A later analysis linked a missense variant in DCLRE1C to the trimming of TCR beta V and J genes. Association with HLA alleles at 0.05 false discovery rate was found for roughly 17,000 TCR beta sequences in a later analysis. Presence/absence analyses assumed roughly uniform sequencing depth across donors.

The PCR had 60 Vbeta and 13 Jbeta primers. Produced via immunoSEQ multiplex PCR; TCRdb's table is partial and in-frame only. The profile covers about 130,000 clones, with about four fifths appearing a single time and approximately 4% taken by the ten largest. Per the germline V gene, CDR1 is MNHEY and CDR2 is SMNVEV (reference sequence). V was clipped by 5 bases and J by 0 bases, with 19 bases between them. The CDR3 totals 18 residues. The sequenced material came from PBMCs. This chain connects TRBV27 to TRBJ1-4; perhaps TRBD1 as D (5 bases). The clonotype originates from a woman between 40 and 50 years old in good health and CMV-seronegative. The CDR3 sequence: CASSPIPRTTATNEKLFF. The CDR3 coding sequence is TGTGCCAGCAGTCCAATCCCCCGGACAACCGCAACTAATGAAAAACTGTTTTTT.